The T cell receptor (beta chain) under discussion was sequenced for a study of cytotoxic CD8 clonotypes in ibrutinib-treated CLL. Whole-study context: Partial responders about 25, complete 2; around twelve progressed and roughly 15 stayed in remission by median roughly 6 years. Broader study findings: Before falling back toward baseline at progression, clonality had risen at the time of ibrutinib response.

Note on this clone: The antigen remains undetermined.

Germline values: CDR1 LNHDA, CDR2 SQIVND (reference sequence). Trimming cost V 4 bases and J 4 bases; bases outside gene matches: 5. This CDR3 spans 15 amino acids. The table came from immunoSEQ multiplex PCR; TCRdb's copy has only in-frame clones and leaves some out. This table has about 69,000 clones, around 84% appearing once. The sample consisted of PBMCs, taken at disease progression, from a patient treated with ibrutinib. J is TRBJ1-2 and V is TRBV19; TRBD1 agrees at 11 bases. The sequence was obtained from a human donor with chronic lymphocytic leukemia. CDR3 nucleotides: TGTGCCAGTAGTACCGGGACAGGGGGTGGCTATGGCTACACCTTC. Its translation is CASSTGTGGGYGYTF.